The 20 T cell receptor beta chains reported below all come from one sample, sequenced in a study of T-cell reconstitution after alpha-beta-depleted transplantation in children. Molecular barcoding with unique molecular identifiers was used for the TCRbeta library. TCRdb used MiXCR to reprocess the PCR reads, holding one entry per CDR3 protein. The sample shows hundreds of thousands of distinct CDR3 sequences, roughly a sixth of them seen only once. The sequencing here drew on PBMCs, mostly from graft donor cells, taken 360 days after TCRalphabeta/CD19-depleted stem cell transplant. These receptors all come from a male patient between 2 and 10 years old who had a stem cell transplant for acute lymphoblastic leukemia, so the T cells may come from the graft donor.

The chain is built from TRBV25-1 and TRBJ1-6; D possibly corresponds to TRBD1 (5 bases). The V gene lost 3 bases and the J gene lost 9 bases, with 18 bases spanning the gap. CDR3 length: 16 residues. CDR1 is MGHDK and CDR2 is SYGVNS in the germline V gene. In nucleotides, the CDR3 is TGTGCCAGCAGTGATAACGTCGGGGGAGGAGCTTCACCCCTCCACTTT. Translation: CASSDNVGGGASPLHF.

The rearrangement joins TRBV5-1 to TRBJ2-1; possibly TRBD2 for D (6 bases). Trimming stripped 1 base from V and 5 bases from J, with 13 bases between. Germline loops: CDR1 SGHRS, CDR2 YFSETQ. CDR3 length: 15 amino acids. The CDR3 here is CASSLWVGGDNEQFF. The CDR3 DNA is TGCGCCAGCAGCTTGTGGGTCGGGGGAGACAATGAGCAGTTCTTC.

The V call is TRBV28, the J call TRBJ2-7, with a possible D match to TRBD1 (5 bases). With 5 bases removed from V and 7 bases from J, the gap between germline ends came to 15 bases. This CDR3 is built from 13 residues. CDR1 is MDHEN, CDR2 SYDVKM, per germline. The CDR3 region is CASSPLRVGEQYF. The CDR3 DNA sequence: TGTGCCAGCAGTCCCCTCAGGGTAGGAGAGCAGTACTTC.

The V gene is TRBV5-6, the J gene TRBJ1-1; TRBD1 agrees at 8 bases. This CDR3 is 16 amino acids long. V shed 5 bases and J 0 bases; nucleotides not matched to a gene: 9. Germline CDR1 reads SGHDT; CDR2 reads YYEEEE. The CDR3 is CASRFKEDRVNTEAFF. The DNA for the CDR3 is TGTGCCAGCAGATTCAAAGAGGACAGGGTGAACACTGAAGCTTTCTTT. Looking up the rest from reference TRBV5-6 and TRBJ1-1 gives the full variable domain: DAGVTQSPTHLIKTRGQQVTLRCSPKSGHDTVSWYQQALGQGPQFIFQYYEEEERQRGNFPDRFSGHQFPNYSSELNVNALLLGDSALYLCASRFKEDRVNTEAFFGQGTRLTVV.

The genes are TRBV12-3 or TRBV12-4 and TRBJ1-4; D ambiguous. The CDR3 spans 14 residues. The germline V and J ends were trimmed by 6 bases and 8 bases, with 16 bases remaining between them. CDR3 coding DNA: TGTGCCAGCAGCACCCTCGGGGTTTCGGAAAAACTGTTTTTT. It encodes CASSTLGVSEKLFF.

The chain carries TRBV20-1 and TRBJ2-7, with 10 positions matching TRBD1. The V gene's germline CDR1 is DFQATT and CDR2 SNEGSKA (reference sequence). J lost 1 base, V lost 5 bases, and 5 bases had no gene match. The CDR3 sequence is 14 residues long. The CDR3 protein is CSALRTGGSYEQYF. The CDR3 DNA reads as TGCAGTGCTCTACGGACAGGGGGATCCTACGAGCAGTACTTC.

V and J are TRBV29-1 and TRBJ1-2; no reliable D call. This CDR3 contains 12 residues. CDR1 SQVTM and CDR2 ANQGSEA come from the germline V gene. Trimming cost V 2 bases and J 4 bases, with 8 bases left between them. The CDR3 DNA reads TGCAGCGTTGAATCCAGGATCTATGGCTACACCTTC. As protein: CSVESRIYGYTF.

As DNA, the CDR3 is TGTGCCAGACCCCGGGACTCCATTTCCTACGAGCAGTACTTC. Translated, it gives CARPRDSISYEQYF. The chain joins TRBV7-6 to TRBJ2-7; maybe TRBD2 (6 bases). Germline loops: CDR1 SGHVS, CDR2 FNYEAQ. The CDR3 sequence is 14 residues long. V shed 9 bases and J shed 1 base, with 16 bases lying between them.

The chain employs TRBV7-2 and TRBJ1-1; D remains unclear. The germline gives CDR1 SGHTA, CDR2 FQGNSA. This CDR3 spans 11 amino acids. Trimming stripped 2 bases from V and 7 bases from J, with 5 bases between. The CDR3: CASSLPLEAFF. CDR3 nucleotide sequence: TGTGCCAGCAGCTTACCCCTTGAAGCTTTCTTT.

This clonotype was counted ten times or more. V and J are TRBV18 and TRBJ2-3, with D perhaps TRBD1 (6 bases). Trimming cost V 3 bases and J 0 bases, with 19 bases left between them. The CDR3 consists of 18 residues. The germline CDR1 and CDR2 sequences are KGHSH and LQKENI. The DNA of the CDR3 is TGTGCCAGCTCACCCGGTCCTCGACAGGCTTCTAGCACAGATACGCAGTATTTT. Translation gives CASSPGPRQASSTDTQYF. Full variable domain (remainder filled in from reference TRBV18 and TRBJ2-3): NAGVMQNPRHLVRRRGQEARLRCSPMKGHSHVYWYRQLPEEGLKFMVYLQKENIIDESGMPKERFSAEFPKEGPSILRIQQVVRGDSAAYFCASSPGPRQASSTDTQYFGPGTRLTVL.

This rearrangement joins TRBV4-1 to TRBJ2-1; perhaps TRBD1 as D (6 bases). CDR3 size: 16 residues. V was cut by 4 bases and J by 2 bases, with 15 bases left in between. The germline gives CDR1 MGHRA, CDR2 YSYEKL. In DNA, the CDR3 is TGCGCCAGCAGCCCAGAACCAGGGGAACCCTACAATGAGCAGTTCTTC. Its protein is CASSPEPGEPYNEQFF.

The J gene is TRBJ1-5, the V gene TRBV12-3 or TRBV12-4, with TRBD1 matching over 9 bases. The V gene end was trimmed by 4 bases and the J gene end by 3 bases; junction bases not matched to a gene: 1. CDR3 length: 14 amino acids. CDR3 nucleotides: TGTGCCAGCAGTTGGGACAGGGTCAATCAGCCCCAGCATTTT. Protein: CASSWDRVNQPQHF.

V usage is TRBV20-1 and J usage is TRBJ1-2; 7 bases are shared with TRBD1. Losses at the gene ends were 3 bases for V and 5 bases for J; bases not matched to a gene: 6. CDR1 DFQATT and CDR2 SNEGSKA come from the germline V gene (reference sequence). CDR3 length: 13 amino acids. CDR3 nucleotides: TGCAGTGCTAGCCTTCTCAGGGGGTATGGCTACACCTTC. This translates into CSASLLRGYGYTF.

The gene calls are TRBV18 and TRBJ1-2; no clear D. The CDR3 length is 14 residues. V was shortened by 2 bases and J by 4 bases, with 11 bases between the two germline ends. Germline CDR1 and CDR2: KGHSH and LQKENI. This CDR3 reads CASSPGQRGYGYTF. The CDR3, as DNA: TGTGCCAGCTCACCAGGGCAGAGAGGCTATGGCTACACCTTC.

This chain joins TRBV15 and TRBJ1-4, with a possible D match to TRBD1 (5 bases). The CDR3 sequence is 16 residues long. Germline V gene lookup returns CDR1 LNHNV and CDR2 YYDKDF (reference sequence). With 1 base removed from V and 5 bases from J, the gap between germline ends came to 14 bases. The DNA of the CDR3 is TGTGCCACCAGCAGAGGAATGGACAAGGTGAATGAAAAACTGTTTTTT. This codes for CATSRGMDKVNEKLFF.

The gene calls are TRBV12-3 or TRBV12-4 and TRBJ2-3, with unresolved D. The CDR3 has 13 amino acids. Trimming removed 6 bases from V and 5 bases from J, with 12 bases in between. CDR3 bases: TGTGCCAGCAGCGGCAGAGTCGGAGATACGCAGTATTTT. This codes for CASSGRVGDTQYF.

This clonotype was counted ten times or more. The V and J genes are TRBV7-9 and TRBJ2-4; weak D call: TRBD2 (6 bases). V was pared by 5 bases and J by 16 bases, with 24 bases between. Germline assignment: CDR1 SEHNR and CDR2 FQNEAQ (reference sequence). The CDR3 length is 14 residues. The CDR3 nucleotides are TGTGCCAGCAGCCCCAGTGTAGGGAACGGGGGAAGCTACTTC. Protein sequence: CASSPSVGNGGSYF.

This chain connects TRBV12-3 or TRBV12-4 to TRBJ2-7; the D call may be TRBD1 or TRBD2 (5 bases each). CDR3 length: 16 residues. V was pared by 7 bases and J by 6 bases, with 25 bases between. The CDR3 reads CASTDHGAGQRPEQYF. The DNA for the CDR3 is TGTGCCAGCACCGATCATGGGGCGGGCCAGCGACCCGAGCAGTACTTC.

This chain uses TRBV5-1 with TRBJ2-2; TRBD1 is a possible D gene (6 bases). Germline values: CDR1 SGHRS, CDR2 YFSETQ. This CDR3 has 14 amino acids. The V end was cut by 7 bases, the J end by 1 base, with 11 bases between. The CDR3 here is CASRTDGNTGELFF. The CDR3 DNA reads as TGCGCCAGCCGGACAGACGGGAACACCGGGGAGCTGTTTTTT. The full variable domain, rest sourced from reference TRBV5-1 and TRBJ2-2, is KAGVTQTPRYLIKTRGQQVTLSCSPISGHRSVSWYQQTPGQGLQFLFEYFSETQRNKGNFPGRFSGRQFSNSRSEMNVSTLELGDSALYLCASRTDGNTGELFFGEGSRLTVL.

This chain links TRBV15 with TRBJ2-5; no reliable D call. Trimming shortened V by 0 bases and J by 1 base, and 9 bases separated the two germline ends. The CDR3 loop spans 15 amino acids. CDR1 and CDR2 from the germline V gene are LNHNV and YYDKDF (reference sequence). The DNA for the CDR3 is TGTGCCACCAGCAGAGATTTAGGATCCCAAGAGACCCAGTACTTC. Protein sequence: CATSRDLGSQETQYF.